Listed here are 8 T cell receptor beta chains from one sample, sequenced in a study of T cells in Graves' hyperthyroidism and ophthalmopathy. TCR beta CDR3 regions were amplified from RNA. Carried out on the TCR CDR3, a first-round RT-PCR used the HTBI primer set. TCRdb fed the multiplex PCR reads into MiXCR, producing one record per CDR3 protein. The sample contains about 840,000 distinct CDR3 sequences, roughly 37% of which appear only once. The specimen sequenced was blood. These receptors all come from a man aged 18 to 30 with Graves' hyperthyroidism.

In regard to this clonotype: This may be a read error: a much more frequent sequence differs by one nucleotide. The V call is TRBV24-1, the J call TRBJ2-7; TRBD2 matches 7 bases. J gave up 5 bases and V 9 bases, and 9 bases lay outside the gene matches. There are 13 residues in the CDR3. CDR1 is KGHDR and CDR2 is SFDVKD in the germline V gene. The CDR3 region is CATFSDGGNEQYF. The CDR3 DNA follows: TGTGCCACCTTCTCAGACGGGGGGAACGAGCAGTACTTC.

This clonotype was observed many times. The chain joins TRBV7-9 to TRBJ1-4; D is uncertain. The V gene lost 8 bases and the J gene lost 8 bases, with 15 bases spanning the gap. The CDR3 totals 13 residues. CDR1 and CDR2 from the germline V gene are SEHNR and FQNEAQ (reference sequence). CDR3 loop: CASSLPGYEKLFF. The CDR3 DNA sequence: TGTGCCAGCTCGCTACCCGGTTACGAAAAACTGTTTTTT.

The chain has TRBV6-6 and TRBJ1-2; tentatively, D is TRBD1 (5 bases). The CDR3 extends over 13 amino acids. Trimming stripped 6 bases from V and 6 bases from J, with 14 bases between. CDR1 and CDR2 (germline): MNHNY, SVGAGI (reference sequence). The CDR3 DNA reads as TGTGCCAGCAGGTTGGGACGGGCGGATGGCTACACCTTC. Translating it yields CASRLGRADGYTF.

In its sample, this clonotype was seen a few times. The V and J genes are TRBV12-3 or TRBV12-4 and TRBJ1-1; 10 bases map to TRBD1. This CDR3 contains 15 residues. The J segment lost 4 bases and the V segment lost 6 bases, leaving 8 bases of the junction unmatched. The CDR3 DNA follows: TGTGCCAGCAGGGACTCCGGGACAGGGGCCACTGAAGCTTTCTTT. Protein product: CASRDSGTGATEAFF.

A single count supports this clonotype. The V gene is TRBV29-1, the J gene TRBJ1-1; 7 bases align to TRBD1. CDR3 length: 12 residues. Germline CDR1 SQVTM, CDR2 ANQGSEA. Here the CDR3 reads CSFLQGVTEAFF. Here the CDR3 DNA reads TGCAGTTTTCTCCAGGGGGTTACTGAAGCTTTCTTT.

In this sample, this clonotype turned up many times. V gene TRBV7-2 combines with J gene TRBJ2-7; perhaps TRBD2 as D (6 bases). The CDR3 spans 13 residues. Germline-derived CDR1 and CDR2 are SGHTA and FQGNSA. The V end was cut by 2 bases, the J end by 5 bases, with 10 bases between. The chain's CDR3 is CASSLSREDEQYF. DNA for the CDR3: TGTGCCAGCAGCTTATCGAGGGAGGACGAGCAGTACTTC.

The chain carries TRBV4-1 and TRBJ1-3, with a tentative D call TRBD1 (5 bases). Germline V CDR1 and CDR2: MGHRA, YSYEKL. The CDR3 runs 15 residues. Trimming stripped 2 bases from V and 2 bases from J, with 10 bases between. Here the CDR3 reads CASSQIPGPGNTIYF. The CDR3 coding sequence is TGCGCCAGCAGCCAAATACCAGGGCCTGGAAACACCATATATTTT.

This clonotype was seen repeatedly, ten times or more. The V gene is TRBV20-1, the J gene TRBJ1-5, with D unresolved. Per the germline V gene, CDR1 is DFQATT and CDR2 is SNEGSKA (reference sequence). V dropped 5 bases and J dropped 4 bases, with 12 bases sitting between them. CDR3 length equals 13 residues. DNA for the CDR3: TGCAGTGCTCCTACCGGACGGAATCAGCCCCAGCATTTT. Translated: CSAPTGRNQPQHF.